This TCR beta chain was recorded in a study of PD-1 blockade in classical Hodgkin lymphoma. Here immunoSEQ multiplex PCR was the method, and the copy in TCRdb shows in-frame clones only, minus some. Altogether around 11,000 clones are present, almost 85% being singletons, with the ten largest covering 4.5% to 6%. Broader study findings: Complete responders matched newly diagnosed patients in baseline diversity.

About this clone: No antigen is known for it.

All patients relapsed after autologous stem cell transplantation, and brentuximab vedotin exposure varied. Trimming at V came to 5 bases and at J to 8 bases, leaving 9 bases not matched to a gene. Germline V gene data show CDR1 as SGHVS and CDR2 as FQNEAQ. The CDR3 covers 14 residues. The rearrangement uses TRBV7-8 and TRBJ2-4; 7 positions agree with TRBD1. This material consisted of peripheral blood mononuclear cells (PBMCs), taken before the second cycle of nivolumab. This clonotype was obtained from a human donor with classical Hodgkin lymphoma. The CDR3 region is CASSAGMQGDIQYF. The CDR3 DNA follows: TGTGCCAGCAGCGCCGGTATGCAGGGGGACATTCAGTACTTC.